Below are 24 T cell receptor beta chains sequenced from a single sample in a study of blood T cell repertoires in COVID-19. Measured with immunoSEQ multiplex PCR; TCRdb has only the in-frame clones, and not every one. The sample contains around 100,000 clones, around four fifths of which appear only once. Sample: peripheral blood. These receptors all come from a man between 50 and 59 years old with active or convalescent COVID-19.

This chain uses TRBV11-3 with TRBJ2-7; perhaps TRBD2 as D (5 bases). Germline V CDR1 and CDR2: SGHNT, YENEEA. There are 15 residues in the CDR3. Trimming removed 1 base at V and 0 bases at J, with 10 bases between. CDR3 nucleotides: TGTGCCAGCAGCTTAGTCGCGGGTGCCTCCTACGAGCAGTACTTC. Protein product: CASSLVAGASYEQYF.

The chain combines TRBV5-1 with TRBJ2-3; TRBD2 matches 9 bases. This CDR3 spans 16 amino acids. Unmatched junction bases numbered 5, after V lost 0 bases and J lost 3 bases. CDR1 and CDR2 from the germline V gene are SGHRS and YFSETQ. Here the CDR3 reads CASSLVGLAGTDTQYF. CDR3 DNA: TGCGCCAGCAGCTTGGTAGGGCTAGCGGGGACAGATACGCAGTATTTT.

CDR3 sequence reads: CAWRRTVTRMEELFF. The CDR3 region has the DNA TGTGCCTGGCGTCGGACAGTAACCAGAATGGAGGAGCTGTTTTTT. The chain links TRBV30 to TRBJ2-2, with D perhaps matching TRBD1 (6 bases). The CDR3 runs 15 residues. CDR1 and CDR2 from the germline V gene are GTSNPN and SVGIG (reference sequence). V lost 5 bases and J lost 10, with 23 bases in between.

The V gene is TRBV11-3, the J gene TRBJ1-6; D call uncertain. The CDR3 contains 14 residues. Germline CDR1 SGHNT, CDR2 YENEEA. V was cut by 5 bases and J by 10 bases, with 15 bases left in between. CDR3 sequence reads: CASSADPGSSPLHF. CDR3 DNA: TGTGCCAGCAGCGCTGACCCGGGGAGCTCACCCCTCCACTTT.

V is TRBV2 and J is TRBJ2-2, with 13 bases matching TRBD2. The CDR3 extends over 16 amino acids. V lost 6 bases, J lost 4 bases, and 5 bases stayed unmatched. From germline, CDR1 is SNHLY and CDR2 FYNNEI. Here the CDR3 reads CASRLGLAGSTGELFF. CDR3 bases: TGTGCCAGCAGGTTGGGACTAGCGGGAAGCACCGGGGAGCTGTTTTTT.

The rearrangement joins TRBV12-5 to TRBJ1-2; D gene unclear. Germline V gene data show CDR1 as LGHNT and CDR2 as FRNRAP. V was clipped by 2 bases and J by 5 bases, with 6 bases between them. This CDR3 spans 12 amino acids. CDR3 in amino acids: CASGLWAYGYTF. The CDR3 DNA reads TGTGCTAGTGGTTTGTGGGCTTATGGCTACACCTTC.

The rearrangement joins TRBV6-5 to TRBJ2-3; no clear D. In germline, CDR1 is MNHEY, CDR2 SVGAGI. The CDR3 totals 14 residues. Trimming removed 6 bases from V and 1 base from J, with 11 bases in between. The CDR3, as DNA: TGTGCCAGCAGCGGTTCAACGGGCACAGATACGCAGTATTTT. Amino acids: CASSGSTGTDTQYF.

V and J are TRBV6-5 and TRBJ1-2, with TRBD1 matching over 9 bases. Germline V gives CDR1 MNHEY, CDR2 SVGAGI. The CDR3 is 15 amino acids. V shed 5 bases, J shed 1 base, and the junction held 5 bases outside the gene matches. Here the CDR3 reads CASSTRTGVNYGYTF. The CDR3 DNA sequence: TGTGCCAGCAGTACCAGGACAGGGGTTAACTATGGCTACACCTTC.

The CDR3 region is CAWSVPGAPDTQYF. Written as DNA, the CDR3 is TGTGCCTGGAGTGTACCAGGGGCCCCAGATACGCAGTATTTT. The rearrangement uses TRBV30 and TRBJ2-3; D may be TRBD1 (6 bases). Trimming left V 0 bases short and J 4 bases short, with 11 bases between. The germline V gene has CDR1 GTSNPN and CDR2 SVGIG (reference sequence). This CDR3 spans 14 amino acids.

The chain uses TRBV7-9 and TRBJ1-2, with D hard to call. Trimming pared 2 bases from V and 4 bases from J, leaving 11 bases between. The V gene's germline CDR1 is SEHNR and CDR2 FQNEAQ (reference sequence). This CDR3 region has 14 residues. The CDR3 DNA reads TGTGCCAGCAGCTTACACGGGTTGGGCTATGGCTACACCTTC. Translated, it gives CASSLHGLGYGYTF.

The V and J genes are TRBV9 and TRBJ1-1, with 9 bases matching TRBD1. There are 15 residues in the CDR3. V lost 0 bases, J lost 3 bases, and 3 bases stayed unmatched. Germline CDR1 reads SGDLS; CDR2 reads YYNGEE. CDR3 in DNA: TGTGCCAGCAGCGTAGAGGGGACAGGGCACACTGAAGCTTTCTTT. It encodes CASSVEGTGHTEAFF.

This clone was observed a handful of times. V and J are TRBV5-1 and TRBJ2-2; a weak D match, TRBD2 (6 bases). Trimming stripped 7 bases from V and 6 bases from J, with 16 bases between. From germline, CDR1 is SGHRS and CDR2 YFSETQ. The CDR3 covers 14 residues. The CDR3, as DNA: TGCGCCAGCGCCGAGGAACTAGCCTCCGGGGAGCTGTTTTTT. Protein product: CASAEELASGELFF. The complete variable domain, with remaining parts taken from reference TRBV5-1 and TRBJ2-2, reads KAGVTQTPRYLIKTRGQQVTLSCSPISGHRSVSWYQQTPGQGLQFLFEYFSETQRNKGNFPGRFSGRQFSNSRSEMNVSTLELGDSALYLCASAEELASGELFFGEGSRLTVL.

In regard to this clone: Other DNA sequences in this sample translate to the same CDR3. The chain links TRBV11-2 to TRBJ1-1; D is uncertain. Germline CDR1 SGHAT, CDR2 FQNNGV. V was trimmed by 1 base and J by 2 bases, leaving 8 bases between them. The CDR3 is 14 amino acids. The CDR3 coding sequence is TGTGCCAGCAGCTTAGGCCAAGCTAACACTGAAGCTTTCTTT. Its protein product is CASSLGQANTEAFF.

V and J are TRBV5-4 and TRBJ2-5; D uncertain. The CDR3 loop spans 14 amino acids. From germline, CDR1 is SGHNT and CDR2 YYREEE (reference sequence). V lost 1 base and J lost 0, with 7 bases in between. The CDR3 DNA reads TGTGCCAGCAGCTTGAGCCGGTACCAAGAGACCCAGTACTTC. Amino acids: CASSLSRYQETQYF.

The chain recombines TRBV6-2 or TRBV6-3 with TRBJ1-2; perhaps TRBD1 as D (5 bases). Germline V lookup: CDR1 MNHEY, CDR2 SVGEGT. Trimming shortened V by 6 bases and J by 2 bases, and 19 bases separated the two germline ends. CDR3 length equals 16 residues. CDR3 loop: CASSLLSPGPNYGYTF. DNA for the CDR3: TGTGCCAGCAGCCTCCTGTCTCCAGGGCCCAACTATGGCTACACCTTC.

The V and J genes are TRBV5-4 and TRBJ2-2; TRBD2 aligns across 7 bases. The CDR3 is made up of 15 amino acids. CDR1 and CDR2 (germline): SGHNT, YYREEE (reference sequence). J gave up 5 bases and V 0 bases, and 4 bases lay outside the gene matches. CDR3 DNA: TGTGCCAGCAGCTTGGGGCAGCGGGGAACCGGGGAGCTGTTTTTT. Translated, it gives CASSLGQRGTGELFF.

The chain joins TRBV2 to TRBJ2-1; D not resolved. This CDR3 spans 15 amino acids. In germline, CDR1 is SNHLY, CDR2 FYNNEI. V lost 4 bases and J lost 2, with 12 bases in between. The CDR3 spells CASSAGGFTYNEQFF. The CDR3 DNA reads TGTGCCAGCAGTGCCGGCGGATTTACCTACAATGAGCAGTTCTTC.

This clone was counted once. The chain is built from TRBV3-1 (or the pseudogene TRBV3-2) and TRBJ2-3; unclear D gene. Germline V CDR1 and CDR2: LGHDT, YNNKEL (reference sequence). The CDR3 covers 13 residues. V shed 1 base and J shed 6 bases, with 8 bases lying between them. The CDR3 sequence is CASSQASRDTQYF. CDR3 DNA sequence: TGTGCCAGCAGCCAAGCTTCCCGGGATACGCAGTATTTT.

The gene calls are TRBV6-1 and TRBJ2-1; TRBD2 aligns across 13 bases. This CDR3 contains 16 residues. V lost 4 bases to trimming and J lost 8 bases; unmatched junction nucleotides: 8. In germline, CDR1 is MNHNS, CDR2 SASEGT. CDR3 bases: TGTGCCAGCAGTGTTCGGACTAGCGGGAGTGGAGATGAGCAGTTCTTC. Residues: CASSVRTSGSGDEQFF.

The rearrangement uses TRBV5-1 and TRBJ2-3, with TRBD2 identical over 9 bases. The CDR3 runs to 15 residues. The trim removed 4 bases at V and 3 bases at J, leaving 6 bases unmatched. Germline V gives CDR1 SGHRS, CDR2 YFSETQ. CDR3 nucleotides: TGCGCCAGCAGCCTTAGCGGGAGTCAAACAGATACGCAGTATTTT. Translated: CASSLSGSQTDTQYF. Looking up the rest from reference TRBV5-1 and TRBJ2-3 gives the full variable domain: KAGVTQTPRYLIKTRGQQVTLSCSPISGHRSVSWYQQTPGQGLQFLFEYFSETQRNKGNFPGRFSGRQFSNSRSEMNVSTLELGDSALYLCASSLSGSQTDTQYFGPGTRLTVL.

The chain has TRBV12-3 or TRBV12-4 and TRBJ2-3; tentative D call: TRBD1 (7 bases). This CDR3 region has 13 residues. Trimming shortened V by 5 bases and J by 6 bases, and 12 bases separated the two germline ends. CDR3 amino acids: CASSRDSGDTQYF. The CDR3 nucleotides read TGTGCCAGCAGTCGGGACAGCGGGGATACGCAGTATTTT.

V usage is TRBV5-1 and J usage is TRBJ2-1; TRBD2 agrees at 9 bases. This CDR3 is built from 16 residues. Germline V lookup: CDR1 SGHRS, CDR2 YFSETQ. The junction had 6 bases not matched to a gene; V was cut back by 0 bases and J by 5 bases. For the CDR3, the DNA is TGCGCCAGCAGCTTGGGTGCTAGCGGGAACCACAATGAGCAGTTCTTC. It yields the protein CASSLGASGNHNEQFF.

The chain is built from TRBV10-3 and TRBJ2-7, with 7 bases that match TRBD1. Germline V lookup: CDR1 ENHRY, CDR2 SYGVKD. The length of the CDR3 is 14 residues. The V segment lost 3 bases and the J segment 3 bases; nucleotides outside the gene matches: 5. The CDR3, as DNA: TGTGCCATCAGTGAACCGGGACAGCTCTACGAGCAGTACTTC. Translation gives CAISEPGQLYEQYF.

The CDR3 DNA reads TGTGCTAGTGGCCGGACAGGGGGCTTTGAGACCCAGTACTTC. Translating it yields CASGRTGGFETQYF. This rearrangement joins TRBV12-5 to TRBJ2-5; 11 nucleotides align to TRBD1. The CDR3 consists of 14 residues. Looked up from germline, CDR1 is LGHNT and CDR2 is FRNRAP. Trimming removed 6 bases from V and 5 bases from J; junction bases left unmatched: 5. Looking up the rest from reference TRBV12-5 and TRBJ2-5 gives the full variable domain: DARVTQTPRHKVTEMGQEVTMRCQPILGHNTVFWYRQTMMQGLELLAYFRNRAPLDDSGMPKDRFSAEMPDATLATLKIQPSEPRDSAVYFCASGRTGGFETQYFGPGTRLLVL.